This TCR beta chain was obtained from a study of CD8+CD57+ T cells in acquired aplastic anemia. Study overall: The sorted CD4+ and CD8+ cells yielded an average approximately 3.2 ug of DNA.

This clonotype appeared many times. All patients picked for sequencing had shown, by flow cytometry, an expansion of CD8+CD57+ cells. Every patient had severe acquired aplastic anemia. The blood sampling took place in patients who had so far received no therapy. V was clipped by 2 bases and J by 7 bases, with 21 bases between them. The CDR3 is 17 amino acids. Germline V gene lookup returns CDR1 SGDLS and CDR2 YYNGEE. Genomic DNA constituted the template upon which TCR beta VDJ and CDR3 profiling was performed. TCRdb reprocessed the reads with MiXCR, giving one entry per CDR3 protein. The sample has around 200,000 distinct CDR3 sequences, around half seen once; the top ten hold 1.8%.

The clonotype comes from a human donor with aplastic anemia. Source material: sorted CD4+, CD8+, or CD8+CD57+ T cells (not recorded which) from PBMCs. V is TRBV9 and J is TRBJ2-2; D might be TRBD1 (6 bases). CDR3 region: CASSVSPGALRGGELFF. Here the CDR3 DNA reads TGTGCCAGCAGCGTTTCGCCAGGGGCTCTTAGAGGCGGGGAGCTGTTTTTT.